These T cell receptor beta chains were read from a single sample in a study of identical twins. In TCRdb, the 5' RACE reads were re-called with MiXCR into one record per CDR3 protein. The sample has fewer than 900,000 distinct CDR3 sequences; approximately 21% are singletons. These data were likewise used in another study, on T cells expressing NK-cell markers.

Sequenced input: PBMCs. All receptors derive from a woman younger than 30 in good health. The CDR3 runs from the conserved cysteine through the conserved F or W. The D gene is left open where the match is weak. Clone size is not always given. Where it is, it says once, few, many or a class for expanded clones.

size,J,D,V,CDR3,DNA
few,TRBJ2-5,TRBD2,TRBV9,CASSIAGGFQETQYF,TGTGCCAGCAGCATAGCGGGAGGATTCCAAGAGACCCAGTACTTC
few,TRBJ2-7,TRBD2,TRBV7-2,CASSLGASGAYEQYF,TGTGCCAGCAGCTTAGGGGCCAGCGGGGCCTACGAGCAGTACTTC
-,TRBJ2-1,-,TRBV9,CASSGGGSGSSYNEQFF,TGTGCCAGCAGCGGTGGGGGTAGCGGTAGCTCCTACAATGAGCAGTTCTTC
-,TRBJ1-1,-,TRBV10-3,CAITPSRGESEAFF,TGTGCCATCACCCCATCCCGGGGCGAGTCTGAAGCTTTCTTT
-,TRBJ2-2,-,TRBV5-4,CASTRNFGNTGELFF,TGTGCCAGCACCCGAAATTTTGGGAACACCGGGGAGCTGTTTTTT
-,TRBJ2-1,-,TRBV2,CASTALRGSYNEQFF,TGTGCCAGCACCGCATTGCGGGGATCCTACAATGAGCAGTTCTTC
-,TRBJ2-1,-,TRBV10-3,CAISDGSGKQFF,TGTGCCATCAGTGATGGGAGCGGCAAGCAGTTCTTC
-,TRBJ1-1,-,TRBV12-5,CASGFGRNTEAFF,TGTGCTAGTGGTTTTGGACGGAACACTGAAGCTTTCTTT
-,TRBJ2-7,TRBD2,TRBV20-1,CSGRVWAGGSYEQYF,TGCAGTGGCCGGGTGTGGGCGGGGGGGTCCTACGAGCAGTACTTC
few,TRBJ1-6,TRBD1,TRBV20-1,CSAPQNTGGNSPLHF,TGCAGTGCTCCCCAGAACACAGGGGGAAATTCACCCCTCCACTTT
few,TRBJ1-2,TRBD1,TRBV9,CASRDRAGGYTF,TGTGCCAGCAGGGACAGGGCAGGTGGCTACACCTTC
once,TRBJ2-7,-,TRBV5-1,CASSLGGPGNEQYF,TGCGCCAGCAGCTTGGGAGGGCCGGGGAACGAGCAGTACTTC
-,TRBJ2-5,-,TRBV14,CASSQFGGGETQYF,TGTGCCAGCAGCCAATTCGGTGGAGGGGAGACCCAGTACTTC
-,TRBJ2-1,-,TRBV4-1,CASSQPGPRTSEQFF,TGCGCCAGCAGCCAACCGGGACCCCGAACGTCAGAGCAGTTCTTC
few,TRBJ1-6,-,TRBV5-1,CASSLAGRARNSPLHF,TGCGCCAGCAGCTTGGCAGGGAGGGCGAGGAATTCACCCCTCCACTTT
few,TRBJ2-4,TRBD2,TRBV15,CATSPRRDSGKHNIQYF,TGTGCCACCAGCCCCCGCCGGGATAGCGGGAAGCATAACATTCAGTACTTC
few,TRBJ2-1,TRBD2,TRBV7-2,CASSLASGRAWHEQFF,TGTGCCAGCAGCTTAGCTAGCGGGAGGGCCTGGCATGAGCAGTTCTTC
few,TRBJ1-2,-,TRBV6-5,CAPWRSGYTF,TGTGCCCCCTGGAGGTCGGGCTACACCTTC
few,TRBJ2-1,TRBD2,TRBV6-5,CASSYRREFDEQFF,TGTGCCAGCAGTTACCGGCGGGAGTTCGATGAGCAGTTCTTC
-,TRBJ2-1,TRBD2,TRBV20-1,CSARFYLRGEAYNEQFF,TGCAGTGCTAGATTTTATCTTCGGGGGGAAGCCTACAATGAGCAGTTCTTC
many,TRBJ2-4,-,TRBV5-1,CASSLASSNIQYF,TGCGCCAGCAGCTTGGCGAGTTCCAACATTCAGTACTTC
few,TRBJ2-3,-,TRBV11-2,CASSFGPGGGPDTQYF,TGTGCCAGCAGCTTCGGTCCGGGAGGGGGCCCAGATACGCAGTATTTT
-,TRBJ1-6,-,TRBV6-1,CATRQDPYNSPLHF,TGTGCCACCCGACAAGACCCATATAATTCACCCCTCCACTTT
-,TRBJ2-3,-,TRBV15,CATDFGRQDTDTQYF,TGTGCCACCGACTTCGGACGCCAGGATACAGATACGCAGTATTTT
-,TRBJ2-3,-,TRBV20-1,CSASDDTQYF,TGCAGTGCTTCAGACGATACGCAGTATTTT
-,TRBJ1-6,-,TRBV20-1,CSARVDRRNSPLHF,TGCAGTGCTAGAGTGGACAGAAGAAATTCACCCCTCCACTTT
few,TRBJ1-3,-,TRBV12-3/TRBV12-4,CASSFSTHRSGNTIYF,TGTGCCAGCAGTTTTTCTACACATCGCTCTGGAAACACCATATATTTT
few,TRBJ2-1,TRBD2,TRBV10-3,CAISGSSGRGFNEQFF,TGTGCCATCAGTGGGTCTAGCGGGAGAGGCTTCAATGAGCAGTTCTTC
-,TRBJ2-1,-,TRBV12-3/TRBV12-4,CASSSPFQPNNEQFF,TGTGCCAGCAGTTCCCCGTTTCAACCGAACAATGAGCAGTTCTTC
-,TRBJ2-7,TRBD1,TRBV20-1,CSATPGQGYYEQYF,TGCAGTGCGACCCCGGGACAGGGTTATTACGAGCAGTACTTC
many,TRBJ2-7,-,TRBV20-1,CSARAKGAYEQYF,TGCAGTGCTAGAGCCAAGGGAGCCTACGAGCAGTACTTC
-,TRBJ2-1,-,TRBV27,CASSWSGRGGNEQFF,TGTGCCAGCAGTTGGTCGGGGCGAGGGGGGAATGAGCAGTTCTTC
-,TRBJ2-1,TRBD2,TRBV4-3,CASSPGLAQTYNEQFF,TGCGCCAGCAGCCCGGGACTAGCGCAGACCTACAATGAGCAGTTCTTC
few,TRBJ2-1,-,TRBV12-3/TRBV12-4,CASRPGVGGFWANEQFF,TGTGCCAGCAGGCCGGGTGTGGGCGGATTTTGGGCCAATGAGCAGTTCTTC
few,TRBJ2-3,TRBD2,TRBV20-1,CSARVAGEPTDTQYF,TGCAGTGCTAGAGTGGCGGGGGAGCCCACAGATACGCAGTATTTT
few,TRBJ2-5,-,TRBV4-3,CASSPGQVPGGETQYF,TGCGCCAGCAGCCCTGGACAGGTTCCCGGGGGAGAGACCCAGTACTTC
many,TRBJ2-1,-,TRBV20-1,CSARGTGVDEQFF,TGCAGTGCTAGAGGTACCGGAGTTGATGAGCAGTTCTTC